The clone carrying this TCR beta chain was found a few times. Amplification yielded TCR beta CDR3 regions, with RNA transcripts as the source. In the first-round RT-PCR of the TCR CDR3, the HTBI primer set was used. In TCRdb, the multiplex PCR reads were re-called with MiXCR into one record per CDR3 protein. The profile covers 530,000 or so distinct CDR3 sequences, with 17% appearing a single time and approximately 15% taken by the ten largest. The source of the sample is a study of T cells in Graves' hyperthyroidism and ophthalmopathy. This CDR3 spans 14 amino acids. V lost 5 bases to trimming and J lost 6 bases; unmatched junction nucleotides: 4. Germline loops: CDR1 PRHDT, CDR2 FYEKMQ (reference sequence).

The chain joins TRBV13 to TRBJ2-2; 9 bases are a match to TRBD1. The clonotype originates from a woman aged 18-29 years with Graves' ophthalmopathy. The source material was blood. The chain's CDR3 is CASSLRTGAGELFF. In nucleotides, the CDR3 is TGTGCCAGCAGCCTCCGGACAGGGGCCGGGGAGCTGTTTTTT.